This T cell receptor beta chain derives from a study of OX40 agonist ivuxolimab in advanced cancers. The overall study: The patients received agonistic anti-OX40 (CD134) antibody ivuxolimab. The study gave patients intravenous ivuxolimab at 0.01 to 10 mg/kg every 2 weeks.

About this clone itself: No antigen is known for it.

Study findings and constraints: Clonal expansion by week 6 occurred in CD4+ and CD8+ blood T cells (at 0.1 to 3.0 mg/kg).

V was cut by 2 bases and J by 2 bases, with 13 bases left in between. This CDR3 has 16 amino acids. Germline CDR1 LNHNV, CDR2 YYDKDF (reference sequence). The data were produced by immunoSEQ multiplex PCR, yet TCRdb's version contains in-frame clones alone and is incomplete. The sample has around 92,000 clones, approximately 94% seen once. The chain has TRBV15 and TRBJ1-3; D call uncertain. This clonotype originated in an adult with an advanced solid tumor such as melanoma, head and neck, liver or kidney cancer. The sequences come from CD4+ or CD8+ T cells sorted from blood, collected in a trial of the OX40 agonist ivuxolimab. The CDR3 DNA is TGTGCCACCAGCAGACCGGAGGGAGTACCTGGAAACACCATATATTTT. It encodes CATSRPEGVPGNTIYF.